These 19 T cell receptor beta chains share one sample of origin, sequenced in a study of blood T cell repertoires in COVID-19 (dated by TCRdb to the early 2020s). Libraries were constructed by the immunoSEQ multiplex PCR assay. The immuneACCESS repertoire file appears here via TCRdb, limited to in-frame rearrangements. These files lack a portion of the clones; in checked studies, under half of the deficit traces to unresolved V genes, and the cause of the others is not known. The sample table contains 80,000 to 100,000 clones; only one count was recorded for around 93% of them. The top ten hold 1.8% of the sample. What was sequenced was peripheral blood. These TCRs come from a human donor with active COVID-19. The donor label of this sample is uncertain.

The chain uses TRBV28 and TRBJ1-6; D is possibly TRBD1 (5 bases). V was trimmed by 7 bases and J by 10 bases, leaving 20 bases between them. Germline V gives CDR1 MDHEN, CDR2 SYDVKM. The CDR3 consists of 15 residues. The CDR3 region is CASIRDSQPFSPLHF. The CDR3 coding sequence is TGTGCCAGCATCCGGGACTCCCAACCCTTCTCACCCCTCCACTTT.

This chain uses TRBV2 with TRBJ1-5, with D possibly TRBD1 on 5 matching bases. Trimming cost V 7 bases and J 0 bases, with 13 bases left between them. Germline CDR1 SNHLY, CDR2 FYNNEI. CDR3 length: 15 residues. The CDR3 reads CASTGGEYSNQPQHF. In DNA form, the CDR3 reads TGTGCCAGCACGGGGGGGGAGTATAGCAATCAGCCCCAGCATTTT.

V gene TRBV6-2 or TRBV6-3 combines with J gene TRBJ2-1, with D perhaps TRBD2 (6 bases). CDR3 length: 16 amino acids. Germline CDR1 MNHEY, CDR2 SVGEGT. V lost 0 bases to trimming and J lost 2 bases, with 11 bases between them. The CDR3 sequence: CASSYSIAETYNEQFF. The CDR3 DNA sequence: TGTGCCAGCAGTTACTCGATAGCGGAAACCTACAATGAGCAGTTCTTC.

This clone came up a few times. The chain recombines TRBV24-1 with TRBJ1-2; 8 nucleotides match TRBD1. CDR3 size: 15 residues. Germline CDR1 reads KGHDR; CDR2 reads SFDVKD. The junction had 6 bases not matched to a gene; V was cut back by 4 bases and J by 3 bases. The CDR3 spells CATSDSGGADYGYTF. CDR3 DNA: TGTGCCACCAGTGACTCAGGGGGCGCGGACTATGGCTACACCTTC.

The V call is TRBV11-2, the J call TRBJ2-3; D may be TRBD2 (7 bases). Germline CDR1 and CDR2: SGHAT and FQNNGV. The CDR3 is made up of 18 amino acids. Trimming shortened V by 5 bases and J by 4 bases, and 25 bases separated the two germline ends. The chain's CDR3 is CASSPSRAGGGAADTQYF. CDR3 coding DNA: TGTGCCAGCAGCCCCAGCAGAGCGGGTGGGGGGGCAGCAGATACGCAGTATTTT.

In the case of this clone: The junction departs from the called germline gene at one end, perhaps through a read error. The chain links TRBV6-1 to TRBJ2-3, with 10 bases identical to TRBD2. The CDR3 length is 15 residues. Per the germline V gene, CDR1 is MNHNS and CDR2 is SASEGT. Here the CDR3 DNA reads TGTGCCAGCAGAGAAGCGGGGGGGCGGACAGATACGCAGTATTTT. Amino acids: CASREAGGRTDTQYF.

The CDR3 coding sequence is TGTGCCAGCAGTTACGGTACAGGGTCTGCTGGAAACACCATATATTTT. Protein product: CASSYGTGSAGNTIYF. The chain employs TRBV6-5 and TRBJ1-3; D might be TRBD1 (6 bases). This CDR3 is built from 16 residues. The germline V gene has CDR1 MNHEY and CDR2 SVGAGI. The V and J ends lost 2 bases and 2 bases respectively, with 13 bases between them.

The chain couples TRBV19 to TRBJ1-1, with 9 bases fitting TRBD1. This CDR3 contains 13 residues. Germline V gene sequence: CDR1 LNHDA, CDR2 SQIVND (reference sequence). V was pared by 6 bases and J by 7 bases, with 6 bases of the junction left unmatched. The CDR3 spells CASRQTGGDEAFF. The CDR3 region has the DNA TGTGCCAGTAGGCAAACAGGGGGCGATGAAGCTTTCTTT.

This chain connects TRBV6-5 to TRBJ1-4, with D unresolved. V was cut by 9 bases and J by 7 bases, with 18 bases left in between. Germline V gene data show CDR1 as MNHEY and CDR2 as SVGAGI. CDR3 size: 14 residues. Here the CDR3 reads CASQYLEGSEKLFF. CDR3 bases: TGTGCCAGTCAGTACTTAGAGGGAAGTGAAAAACTGTTTTTT.

V and J are TRBV2 and TRBJ1-6; 9 bases fit TRBD1. Germline CDR1 reads SNHLY; CDR2 reads FYNNEI. V shed 8 bases and J 9 bases; nucleotides not matched to a gene: 8. This CDR3 spans 14 amino acids. The CDR3 DNA sequence: TGTGCCAGCTCCCGACAGGGGGTAACTTCACCCCTCCACTTT. It is translated as CASSRQGVTSPLHF.

The V gene is TRBV6-5, the J gene TRBJ2-3, with TRBD1 matching over 7 bases. Germline CDR1 is MNHEY and CDR2 is SVGAGI. Germline trimming cut 6 bases from V and 0 bases from J; bases unmatched to any gene: 6. The CDR3 totals 15 residues. The CDR3 here is CASSLQGSSTDTQYF. CDR3 DNA sequence: TGTGCCAGCAGCCTACAGGGGTCTAGCACAGATACGCAGTATTTT.

The chain carries TRBV7-2 and TRBJ1-2; D ambiguous. The CDR3 has 13 residues. Germline V gene lookup returns CDR1 SGHTA and CDR2 FQGNSA. The V end was cut by 0 bases, the J end by 6 bases, with 8 bases between. CDR3 sequence (DNA): TGTGCCAGCAGCTTAGCGACGGGTAATGGCTACACCTTC. It encodes CASSLATGNGYTF.

This chain connects TRBV19 to TRBJ2-3; 8 bases line up with TRBD2. This CDR3 is 15 amino acids long. CDR1 LNHDA and CDR2 SQIVND come from the germline V gene (reference sequence). V shed 4 bases, J shed 6 bases, and the junction held 9 bases outside the gene matches. CDR3 coding DNA: TGTGCCAGTAGTACCGGACTAGCTCGGACCGATACGCAGTATTTT. Translating gives CASSTGLARTDTQYF.

This chain's CDR3 is CASSPLLGLAEQETQYF. DNA for the CDR3: TGTGCCAGCTCACCACTACTTGGACTAGCGGAACAAGAGACCCAGTACTTC. This chain uses TRBV18 with TRBJ2-5; 10 nucleotides agree with TRBD2. CDR3 length equals 17 residues. Per germline, CDR1 KGHSH and CDR2 LQKENI. Unmatched junction bases numbered 7, after V lost 1 base and J lost 2 bases.

The gene calls are TRBV7-9 and TRBJ1-2, with 7 bases that match TRBD1. Germline V lookup: CDR1 SEHNR, CDR2 FQNEAQ (reference sequence). The CDR3 consists of 16 residues. V shed 4 bases and J 4 bases; nucleotides not matched to a gene: 12. The CDR3: CASSSTGTDPTYGYTF. The CDR3 DNA follows: TGTGCCAGCAGCTCGACCGGGACAGACCCTACCTATGGCTACACCTTC.

The CDR3 DNA reads as TGCGCCAGCAGCTTGGGGACAGGATTAAACTATGGCTACACCTTC. Residues: CASSLGTGLNYGYTF. This sequence joins TRBV5-1 and TRBJ1-2; 7 positions match TRBD1. Germline CDR1 is SGHRS and CDR2 is YFSETQ. The CDR3 extends over 15 amino acids. Losses at the gene ends were 0 bases for V and 2 bases for J; bases not matched to a gene: 4.

The gene calls are TRBV3-1 (or the pseudogene TRBV3-2) and TRBJ1-6, with D possibly being TRBD1 (6 bases). Trimming took 0 bases from V and 11 from J, leaving 17 bases between them. CDR3 length equals 16 residues. The germline V gene encodes CDR1 LGHDT and CDR2 YNNKEL (reference sequence). The CDR3, as DNA: TGTGCCAGCAGCCAAGATTTCGGGGGGGCAGGTCCACCCCTCCACTTT. It yields the protein CASSQDFGGAGPPLHF.

V gene TRBV6-2 or TRBV6-3 combines with J gene TRBJ1-5; D gene ambiguous. V was pared by 1 base and J by 5 bases, with 9 bases between. The germline CDR1 and CDR2 sequences are MNHEY and SVGEGT. There are 14 residues in the CDR3. For the CDR3, the DNA is TGTGCCAGCAGTTACTTGGGAGCCTATCAGCCCCAGCATTTT. It encodes CASSYLGAYQPQHF.

This clone was seen only once. The CDR3 DNA sequence: TGTGCCAGCAACCCCTGGGGGGGGAGTGGAACTGAAGCTTTCTTT. It yields the protein CASNPWGGSGTEAFF. The V gene is TRBV5-4, the J gene TRBJ1-1; D is perhaps TRBD1 (5 bases). From germline, CDR1 is SGHNT and CDR2 YYREEE (reference sequence). There are 15 residues in the CDR3. V lost 6 bases and J 5 bases, leaving 20 bases between the germline ends.